These 30 T cell receptor beta chains were sequenced from one sample in a study of blood T cell repertoires in COVID-19. Data came from immunoSEQ multiplex PCR; TCRdb stores just in-frame clones and leaves some out. The data show tens of thousands of clones, around 90% seen once. The sample taken for sequencing was peripheral blood. These receptors all come from a human donor in a cohort sampled during active COVID-19.

The V and J genes are TRBV5-1 and TRBJ2-3, with D tentatively TRBD1 (6 bases). The germline V gene has CDR1 SGHRS and CDR2 YFSETQ. The CDR3 runs 15 residues. Trimming removed 0 bases at V and 3 bases at J, with 11 bases between. The CDR3 DNA reads as TGCGCCAGCAGCTTGGCAAGTACAGGGACAGATACGCAGTATTTT. This sequence encodes CASSLASTGTDTQYF.

The chain recombines TRBV5-1 with TRBJ2-2; 8 bases are a match to TRBD2. Germline CDR1 and CDR2: SGHRS and YFSETQ. The CDR3 has 15 residues. Unmatched junction bases numbered 2, after V lost 3 bases and J lost 1 base. In DNA form, the CDR3 reads TGCGCCAGCAGCTCCCGGGGGGGGAACACCGGGGAGCTGTTTTTT. It specifies CASSSRGGNTGELFF.

The genes are TRBV18 and TRBJ1-5; D not resolved. CDR1 KGHSH and CDR2 LQKENI come from the germline V gene. The CDR3 consists of 12 residues. The germline V and J ends were trimmed by 3 bases and 7 bases, with 7 bases remaining between them. CDR3 sequence reads: CASSPPGQPQHF. The DNA of the CDR3 is TGTGCCAGCTCACCGCCGGGGCAGCCCCAGCATTTT. Full variable domain (rest looked up from reference TRBV18 and TRBJ1-5): NAGVMQNPRHLVRRRGQEARLRCSPMKGHSHVYWYRQLPEEGLKFMVYLQKENIIDESGMPKERFSAEFPKEGPSILRIQQVVRGDSAAYFCASSPPGQPQHFGDGTRLSIL.

This clone was recorded at least ten times. The chain uses TRBV3-1 (or the pseudogene TRBV3-2) and TRBJ2-3; 10 nucleotides line up with TRBD2. Germline V CDR1 and CDR2: LGHDT, YNNKEL (reference sequence). The ends lost 3 bases at V and 0 bases at J; junction bases unmatched: 12. The CDR3 loop spans 19 amino acids. CDR3: CASSHETSGPIFSTDTQYF. The CDR3 DNA follows: TGTGCCAGCAGCCACGAGACTAGCGGGCCAATCTTCAGCACAGATACGCAGTATTTT.

The CDR3 DNA reads TGTGCCAGCAGCTTGACAGGCGGGGAAAAACTGTTTTTT. Protein sequence: CASSLTGGEKLFF. The rearrangement links TRBV7-9 to TRBJ1-4, with D maybe TRBD1 (6 bases). The V and J ends lost 3 bases and 8 bases respectively, with 10 bases between them. CDR3 length equals 13 residues. Per the germline V gene, CDR1 is SEHNR and CDR2 is FQNEAQ (reference sequence).

The rearrangement uses TRBV7-2 and TRBJ2-3; TRBD2 matches at 11 bases. This CDR3 is built from 18 residues. J was trimmed by 4 bases and V by 4 bases; bases with no gene match: 13. Germline values: CDR1 SGHTA, CDR2 FQGNSA. Written as DNA, the CDR3 is TGTGCCAGCAGCTCCCTAGCGGGGGGCTTGTCGTGGGCAGATACGCAGTATTTT. This sequence encodes CASSSLAGGLSWADTQYF.

The CDR3 DNA is TGTGCCAGTAGACCGGGACAGCTTTCTGGGGCCAACGTCCTGACTTTC. Its protein product is CASRPGQLSGANVLTF. The chain combines TRBV19 with TRBJ2-6; 7 bases fit TRBD1. V dropped 6 bases and J dropped 1; count of bases not matched to a gene: 6. This CDR3 spans 16 amino acids. From germline, CDR1 is LNHDA and CDR2 SQIVND (reference sequence).

The chain has TRBV11-2 and TRBJ1-6; TRBD1 agrees at 10 bases. Per germline, CDR1 SGHAT and CDR2 FQNNGV. The CDR3 is made up of 15 amino acids. The V and J ends lost 5 bases and 7 bases, in that order; junction bases with no gene match: 5. The CDR3 sequence: CASSPEGQGNSPLHF. The DNA for the CDR3 is TGTGCCAGCAGCCCGGAGGGACAGGGGAATTCACCCCTCCACTTT. The whole variable domain, filled in from reference TRBV11-2 and TRBJ1-6, reads EAGVAQSPRYKIIEKRQSVAFWCNPISGHATLYWYQQILGQGPKLLIQFQNNGVVDDSQLPKDRFSAERLKGVDSTLKIQPAKLEDSAVYLCASSPEGQGNSPLHFGNGTRLTVT.

The chain uses TRBV6-5 and TRBJ1-2; 9 bases are a match to TRBD1. The CDR3 has 13 amino acids. Looked up from germline, CDR1 is MNHEY and CDR2 is SVGAGI. The trim removed 6 bases at V and 7 bases at J, leaving 6 bases unmatched. In nucleotides, the CDR3 is TGTGCCAGCAGACAACAGGGGGCGGGTGGCTACACCTTC. Its translation is CASRQQGAGGYTF.

The chain couples TRBV10-1 to TRBJ2-5; TRBD1 matches 7 bases. Trimming removed 8 bases from V and 4 bases from J; junction bases left unmatched: 10. The CDR3 sequence is 14 residues long. Germline values: CDR1 WNHNN, CDR2 SYGVQD (reference sequence). The chain's CDR3 is CASQTGTVGETQYF. DNA of the CDR3: TGCGCCAGCCAAACCGGGACAGTGGGAGAGACCCAGTACTTC.

The V and J genes are TRBV11-3 and TRBJ1-2; D gene uncertain. The CDR3 is made up of 14 amino acids. CDR1 SGHNT and CDR2 YENEEA come from the germline V gene. V lost 1 base to trimming and J lost 2 bases, with 8 bases between them. This CDR3 is CASSLVSGNYGYTF. The CDR3 region has the DNA TGTGCCAGCAGCTTAGTATCCGGGAACTATGGCTACACCTTC.

The chain combines TRBV6-5 with TRBJ2-7; D not resolved. This CDR3 spans 12 amino acids. From germline, CDR1 is MNHEY and CDR2 SVGAGI. Trimming shortened V by 6 bases and J by 1 base, and 7 bases separated the two germline ends. The CDR3 loop is CASRDTSYEQYF. CDR3 DNA: TGTGCCAGCAGAGACACGTCCTACGAGCAGTACTTC.

CDR3 region: CASSTGQRAGELFF. CDR3 sequence (DNA): TGTGCCAGCAGCACCGGGCAGAGGGCCGGGGAGCTGTTTTTT. The rearrangement uses TRBV7-2 and TRBJ2-2; TRBD2 is a possible D gene (5 bases). This CDR3 comprises 14 residues. CDR1 is SGHTA and CDR2 is FQGNSA in the germline V gene. Trimming took off 5 bases at V and 6 bases at J, with 13 bases between the two ends.

The chain has TRBV7-3 and TRBJ2-7, with 7 nucleotides matching TRBD1. V shed 2 bases, J shed 0 bases, and the junction held 4 bases outside the gene matches. In germline, CDR1 is SGHTA, CDR2 FQGTGA. This CDR3 comprises 15 residues. CDR3 bases: TGTGCCAGCAGCTTAGGGGCAGGGGGCTCCTACGAGCAGTACTTC. Translated, it gives CASSLGAGGSYEQYF.

This clone was counted a single time. This sequence joins TRBV12-3 or TRBV12-4 and TRBJ2-3; D might be TRBD1 (5 bases). The CDR3 loop spans 13 amino acids. V was cut by 2 bases and J by 7 bases, with 10 bases left in between. The CDR3 loop reads CASSLPGLNTQYF. DNA for the CDR3: TGTGCCAGCAGTTTACCAGGGTTAAATACGCAGTATTTT.

The rearrangement uses TRBV7-9 and TRBJ1-1; no clear D gene. Looked up from germline, CDR1 is SEHNR and CDR2 is FQNEAQ (reference sequence). V was clipped by 7 bases and J by 1 base, with 10 bases between them. The length of the CDR3 is 13 residues. CDR3 amino acids: CASNSYRNTEAFF. The CDR3 DNA reads TGTGCCAGCAATTCCTACAGGAACACTGAAGCTTTCTTT.

V and J are TRBV4-1 and TRBJ1-2; TRBD1 might be the D (6 bases). The CDR3 has 15 residues. V lost 3 bases, J lost 6 bases, and 17 bases lay in between. Looked up from germline, CDR1 is MGHRA and CDR2 is YSYEKL. CDR3 sequence: CASSQPGRQVDGYTF. The CDR3 DNA reads TGCGCCAGCAGCCAGCCCGGTAGACAGGTGGATGGCTACACCTTC.

The chain couples TRBV27 to TRBJ2-2; D is ambiguous. This CDR3 region has 14 residues. Per the germline V gene, CDR1 is MNHEY and CDR2 is SMNVEV (reference sequence). Trimming stripped 6 bases from V and 3 bases from J, with 11 bases between. CDR3 loop: CASSTEDYTGELFF. Written as DNA, the CDR3 is TGTGCCAGCAGCACAGAAGATTACACCGGGGAGCTGTTTTTT.

This CDR3 reads CASSLLRDNSGNTIYF. The CDR3 nucleotides are TGTGCCAGCAGTTTGCTCAGGGATAACTCTGGAAACACCATATATTTT. J is TRBJ1-3 and V is TRBV6-2 or TRBV6-3, with a tentative D call TRBD1 (5 bases). The germline V and J ends were trimmed by 4 bases and 0 bases, with 13 bases remaining between them. The CDR3 spans 16 residues. Germline lookup yields CDR1 MNHEY and CDR2 SVGEGT.

The chain links TRBV7-6 to TRBJ2-1, with TRBD1 matching over 7 bases. V lost 5 bases, J lost 1 base, and 5 bases stayed unmatched. Germline V CDR1 and CDR2: SGHVS, FNYEAQ. The CDR3 is 15 residues long. Here the CDR3 reads CASSARGQSYNEQFF. CDR3 bases: TGTGCCAGCAGCGCGAGGGGACAGTCCTACAATGAGCAGTTCTTC.

The V gene is TRBV6-5, the J gene TRBJ2-1, with 15 bases lining up with TRBD2. Trimming removed 2 bases from V and 9 bases from J; junction bases left unmatched: 5. The CDR3 covers 16 residues. Per the germline V gene, CDR1 is MNHEY and CDR2 is SVGAGI. The CDR3 nucleotides read TGTGCCAGCAGTTACCGGACTAGCGGGGGGGCAGGTGAGCAGTTCTTC. Protein: CASSYRTSGGAGEQFF.

The chain uses TRBV19 and TRBJ2-2; D might be TRBD2 (6 bases). V was trimmed by 9 bases and J by 4 bases, leaving 15 bases between them. The CDR3 is 14 residues long. Per the germline V gene, CDR1 is LNHDA and CDR2 is SQIVND (reference sequence). Written as DNA, the CDR3 is TGTGCCAGCCAAAGAACTAGCAGCACCGGGGAGCTGTTTTTT. Protein sequence: CASQRTSSTGELFF.

The V call is TRBV7-2, the J call TRBJ1-1; TRBD1 might be the D (5 bases). Trimming took 1 base from V and 4 from J, leaving 13 bases between them. The CDR3 has 15 amino acids. The germline V gene has CDR1 SGHTA and CDR2 FQGNSA. The CDR3, as DNA: TGTGCCAGCAGCTTAGTAGGGCAGGGTCGCACTGAAGCTTTCTTT. Amino acid sequence: CASSLVGQGRTEAFF. Looking up the rest from reference TRBV7-2 and TRBJ1-1 gives the full variable domain: GAGVSQSPSNKVTEKGKDVELRCDPISGHTALYWYRQSLGQGLEFLIYFQGNSAPDKSGLPSDRFSAERTGGSVSTLTIQRTQQEDSAVYLCASSLVGQGRTEAFFGQGTRLTVV.

This clone has a handful of counts. The chain links TRBV6-6 to TRBJ1-5; D possibly corresponds to TRBD1 (6 bases). Germline CDR1 and CDR2: MNHNY and SVGAGI (reference sequence). The CDR3 runs to 16 residues. Trimming removed 6 bases from V and 0 bases from J, with 15 bases in between. The CDR3 bases are TGTGCCAGCAGCAACTCGGGACATTATAGCAATCAGCCCCAGCATTTT. It is translated as CASSNSGHYSNQPQHF.

The chain combines TRBV7-3 with TRBJ2-7, with D tentatively TRBD1 (6 bases). The germline V gene encodes CDR1 SGHTA and CDR2 FQGTGA. The V and J ends lost 1 base and 6 bases respectively, with 16 bases between them. This CDR3 has 15 amino acids. The CDR3, as DNA: TGTGCCAGCAGCTTAATGGGGACACCTATGCCCGAGCAGTACTTC. Translated: CASSLMGTPMPEQYF.

The chain uses TRBV3-1 (or the pseudogene TRBV3-2) and TRBJ2-7, with 8 bases fitting TRBD1. V shed 1 base, J shed 2 bases, and the junction held 7 bases outside the gene matches. CDR1 is LGHDT and CDR2 is YNNKEL in the germline V gene (reference sequence). CDR3 length: 16 residues. The CDR3 DNA reads as TGTGCCAGCAGCCAAGGACAGGGGACTCGAGCCTACGAGCAGTACTTC. Translating gives CASSQGQGTRAYEQYF.

The chain carries TRBV7-8 and TRBJ2-1; the match to TRBD1 covers 8 bases. Trimming took 5 bases from V and 1 from J; bases not matched to a gene: 10. This CDR3 has 17 amino acids. Germline CDR1 reads SGHVS; CDR2 reads FQNEAQ. The CDR3 is CASSQRGYRGSYNEQFF. The CDR3 bases are TGTGCCAGCAGCCAGAGGGGGTACAGGGGGTCCTACAATGAGCAGTTCTTC.

V gene TRBV29-1 combines with J gene TRBJ2-1; tentatively, D is TRBD1 (5 bases). The V and J ends lost 6 bases and 8 bases respectively, with 17 bases between them. Germline V gene lookup returns CDR1 SQVTM and CDR2 ANQGSEA. The CDR3 is made up of 13 amino acids. The CDR3 is CSVSSNRIDEQFF. CDR3 DNA sequence: TGCAGCGTGAGTAGCAACAGGATTGATGAGCAGTTCTTC.

The chain combines TRBV9 with TRBJ1-1; D ambiguous. Between the trimmed V and J ends, which lost 6 bases and 0 bases, there was a span of 18 bases. Looked up from germline, CDR1 is SGDLS and CDR2 is YYNGEE. The CDR3 has 16 residues. CDR3 region: CASTPGSPAVNTEAFF. CDR3 nucleotides: TGTGCCAGCACCCCCGGGAGTCCGGCGGTGAACACTGAAGCTTTCTTT.

A single count supports this clone. The genes are TRBV4-2 and TRBJ2-5; 9 bases agree with TRBD2. The CDR3 has 18 amino acids. Trimming took 0 bases from V and 0 from J; bases not matched to a gene: 8. Germline V CDR1 and CDR2: LGHNA, YNFKEQ. CDR3 loop: CASSQDIRAGGHQETQYF. DNA of the CDR3: TGTGCCAGCAGCCAAGATATTCGAGCGGGGGGCCACCAAGAGACCCAGTACTTC.